Listed here are 13 T cell receptor beta chains from one sample, sequenced in a study of shared clonotypes between healthy human individuals. Data came from immunoSEQ multiplex PCR; TCRdb stores just in-frame clones and leaves some out. In the table there are about 1.1 million clones, 78% of which are singletons. The sequenced sample consisted of memory CD4+ T cells from PBMCs. Subset here: CD45RA-negative fraction. Receptor source: a man between 18 and 29 years old in good health. Some clones in this sample may be carry-over from other donors' samples.

This chain uses TRBV4-1 with TRBJ2-1; TRBD2 matches 11 bases. CDR3 length equals 21 residues. Germline V gene lookup returns CDR1 MGHRA and CDR2 YSYEKL. V lost 0 bases, J lost 2 bases, and 15 bases stayed unmatched. CDR3 coding DNA: TGCGCCAGCAGCCAAGATTGGGCCCCTAGCGGGAGGCTTGTTCCCTACAATGAGCAGTTCTTC. Its translation is CASSQDWAPSGRLVPYNEQFF.

This chain joins TRBV5-1 and TRBJ2-2; D is unresolved. This CDR3 region has 16 residues. V lost 4 bases and J lost 3, with 16 bases in between. The germline CDR1 and CDR2 sequences are SGHRS and YFSETQ. The CDR3 DNA sequence: TGCGCCAGCAGCCCCCGCGTGTGGCCTGACACCGGGGAGCTGTTTTTT. Residues: CASSPRVWPDTGELFF.

V is TRBV10-3 and J is TRBJ1-2, with 7 nucleotides matching TRBD1. CDR1 and CDR2 from the germline V gene are ENHRY and SYGVKD. V gave up 3 bases and J gave up 5 bases; unmatched junction bases: 3. The CDR3 loop spans 13 amino acids. As DNA, the CDR3 is TGTGCCATCAGTGAAGGGGGCTGGTATGGCTACACCTTC. Translated, it gives CAISEGGWYGYTF.

The gene calls are TRBV4-1 and TRBJ2-7, with D perhaps given as TRBD1 or TRBD2 (6 bases each). V lost 1 base, J lost 4 bases, and 14 bases lay in between. In germline, CDR1 is MGHRA, CDR2 YSYEKL. The CDR3 loop spans 15 amino acids. CDR3 sequence: CASSQVRGPPYEQYF. The CDR3 region has the DNA TGCGCCAGCAGCCAAGTCCGGGGGCCCCCTTACGAGCAGTACTTC.

This clone was found once. The chain links TRBV2 to TRBJ2-7, with D perhaps TRBD1 (6 bases). V gave up 6 bases and J gave up 1 base, with 13 bases separating them. This CDR3 spans 14 amino acids. Germline V gives CDR1 SNHLY, CDR2 FYNNEI. The CDR3 bases are TGTGCCAGCAGGAGGAGGCAGGGGTCCTACGAGCAGTACTTC. Protein product: CASRRRQGSYEQYF.

The chain uses TRBV9 and TRBJ1-4; unclear D gene. Trimming removed 4 bases at V and 0 bases at J, with 10 bases between. The CDR3 length is 15 residues. CDR1 is SGDLS and CDR2 is YYNGEE in the germline V gene. The CDR3 reads CASSPRISTNEKLFF. The CDR3 DNA reads TGTGCCAGCAGCCCCCGGATCTCAACTAATGAAAAACTGTTTTTT.

The chain employs TRBV27 and TRBJ2-1, with TRBD2 matching 8 bases. From germline, CDR1 is MNHEY and CDR2 SMNVEV (reference sequence). Trimming at V came to 5 bases and at J to 14 bases, leaving 14 bases not matched to a gene. CDR3 length: 14 amino acids. The CDR3 sequence is CASSPQGLALLKFF. For the CDR3, the DNA is TGTGCCAGCAGTCCCCAAGGACTAGCTTTGTTGAAGTTCTTC.

V is TRBV29-1 and J is TRBJ2-1; TRBD2 agrees at 8 bases. The CDR3 is 17 residues long. Per the germline V gene, CDR1 is SQVTM and CDR2 is ANQGSEA. The V and J ends lost 1 base and 4 bases, in that order; junction bases with no gene match: 12. CDR3 in amino acids: CSVEGTGGGKSYNEQFF. As DNA, the CDR3 is TGCAGCGTTGAAGGGACGGGAGGGGGTAAATCTTACAATGAGCAGTTCTTC.

The V and J genes are TRBV28 and TRBJ2-7; 7 bases line up with TRBD1. The CDR3 totals 13 residues. The J segment lost 1 base and the V segment lost 6 bases, leaving 3 bases of the junction unmatched. Germline V CDR1 and CDR2: MDHEN, SYDVKM. The CDR3 region is CASRTGQSYEQYF. CDR3 nucleotides: TGTGCCAGCAGAACGGGACAGTCCTACGAGCAGTACTTC.

The CDR3 reads CATSRIATNEKLFF. The CDR3 coding sequence is TGTGCCACCAGCAGGATTGCAACTAATGAAAAACTGTTTTTT. V and J are TRBV15 and TRBJ1-4; D is undetermined. V was clipped by 3 bases and J by 0 bases, with 5 bases between them. The CDR3 is made up of 14 amino acids. The germline V gene encodes CDR1 LNHNV and CDR2 YYDKDF (reference sequence).

The J gene is TRBJ1-1, the V gene TRBV7-3, with D possibly being TRBD1 (5 bases). Germline lookup yields CDR1 SGHTA and CDR2 FQGTGA. This CDR3 region has 12 residues. Trimming removed 5 bases at V and 8 bases at J, with 12 bases between. CDR3 nucleotide sequence: TGTGCCAGCAGCAATCCACAGGAAGAAGCTTTCTTT. It is translated as CASSNPQEEAFF. The full variable domain, in which reference TRBV7-3 and TRBJ1-1 provide the parts outside the CDR3, is GAGVSQTPSNKVTEKGKYVELRCDPISGHTALYWYRQSLGQGPEFLIYFQGTGAADDSGLPNDRFFAVRPEGSVSTLKIQRTERGDSAVYLCASSNPQEEAFFGQGTRLTVV.

The gene calls are TRBV5-1 and TRBJ2-7; D is perhaps TRBD1 or TRBD2 (5 bases each). Germline values: CDR1 SGHRS, CDR2 YFSETQ. The V end lost 0 bases, the J end lost 6 bases, and 16 bases lay between the germline ends. The CDR3 runs to 15 residues. CDR3 protein: CASSLGTGGPSEQYF. The DNA for the CDR3 is TGCGCCAGCAGCTTGGGCACAGGAGGCCCGAGCGAGCAGTACTTC.

The chain uses TRBV7-6 and TRBJ2-3; possible D gene TRBD2, 6 bases. The CDR3 runs to 15 residues. Germline values: CDR1 SGHVS, CDR2 FNYEAQ. Trimming left V 1 base short and J 4 bases short, with 12 bases between. CDR3 coding DNA: TGTGCCAGCAGCTTAGAGGCGGGGAAGGCAGATACGCAGTATTTT. It codes for CASSLEAGKADTQYF.